A single T cell receptor (beta chain) is shown here with its context. Here immunoSEQ multiplex PCR was the method, and the copy in TCRdb shows in-frame clones only, minus some. The sample lists roughly 250,000 clones; 90% to 95% were seen once. The data originate from a study of blood T cell repertoires in COVID-19. For the study at large: PBMCs, B-cell-depleted T cells, or T cells were the source of the cDNA or gDNA that made up the material.

The V and J ends lost 0 bases and 3 bases, in that order; junction bases with no gene match: 0. The CDR3 is 15 residues long. Germline CDR1 is GTSNPN and CDR2 is SVGIG (reference sequence). Enrollees, about 18 to 95 years old, lived in some 24 US areas. The rearrangement links TRBV30 to TRBJ2-1; 12 positions agree with TRBD2. Sample: PBMCs or T cells enriched from blood (not recorded which). The sequence derives from a human donor in a cohort exposed to, infected with or recovered from COVID-19 (not recorded which). The donor label of this sample is uncertain. CDR3: CAWSVLAGGYNEQFF. The CDR3 DNA reads TGTGCCTGGAGTGTACTAGCGGGGGGCTACAATGAGCAGTTCTTC. The whole variable domain, filled in from reference TRBV30 and TRBJ2-1, reads SQTIHQWPATLVQPVGSPLSLECTVEGTSNPNLYWYRQAAGRGLQLLFYSVGIGQISSEVPQNLSASRPQDRQFILSSKKLLLSDSGFYLCAWSVLAGGYNEQFFGPGTRLTVL.